Following are 7 T cell receptor beta chains from one sample sequenced in a study of blood T cell repertoires in COVID-19. The method was immunoSEQ multiplex PCR; TCRdb's version includes in-frame clones alone and lacks a portion of them. The repertoire includes 250,000 to 350,000 clones, approximately 90% of them detected once, and 9.5% to 15% sits in the top ten. The sample comprised peripheral blood. The source of these receptors is a woman aged 55-75 years with acute or convalescent COVID-19.

The V gene is TRBV7-6, the J gene TRBJ1-5; D perhaps matches TRBD1 (6 bases). This CDR3 has 17 residues. The ends were cut back, 1 base at V and 1 base at J, with 14 bases in the middle. Germline CDR1 reads SGHVS; CDR2 reads FNYEAQ. The DNA of the CDR3 is TGTGCCAGCAGCTTAGTGCCCAGGGGACCCAGCAATCAGCCCCAGCATTTT. This translates into CASSLVPRGPSNQPQHF.

This clone was seen many times. The chain recombines TRBV5-1 with TRBJ2-7; the match to TRBD1 covers 7 bases. Germline V CDR1 and CDR2: SGHRS, YFSETQ. V shed 1 base and J 0 bases; nucleotides not matched to a gene: 7. The CDR3 totals 16 residues. DNA for the CDR3: TGCGCCAGCAGCTTGTTCCCGACAGGGAGCTCCTACGAGCAGTACTTC. Its protein product is CASSLFPTGSSYEQYF.

V and J are TRBV19 and TRBJ2-5; tentatively, D is TRBD1 (5 bases). The CDR3 contains 16 residues. CDR1 is LNHDA, CDR2 SQIVND, per germline (reference sequence). V was clipped by 4 bases and J by 3 bases, with 18 bases between them. The CDR3: CASSTPWIAGKETQYF. The CDR3 nucleotides read TGTGCCAGTAGTACCCCCTGGATAGCAGGGAAAGAGACCCAGTACTTC.

V and J are TRBV7-2 and TRBJ1-2; TRBD1 agrees at 7 bases. Germline trimming cut 1 base from V and 5 bases from J; bases unmatched to any gene: 7. The germline CDR1 and CDR2 sequences are SGHTA and FQGNSA. This CDR3 contains 15 residues. CDR3 nucleotides: TGTGCCAGCAGCTTAGACAGGGGAGGAGGATATGGCTACACCTTC. Residues: CASSLDRGGGYGYTF.

V gene TRBV7-2 combines with J gene TRBJ1-5; 9 nucleotides agree with TRBD1. The CDR3 loop spans 14 amino acids. With 5 bases clipped from V and 6 bases from J, the junction kept 5 bases outside the gene matches. In germline, CDR1 is SGHTA, CDR2 FQGNSA. The CDR3 spells CASSTRQGVQPQHF. The CDR3 nucleotides are TGTGCCAGCAGCACGCGACAGGGGGTTCAGCCCCAGCATTTT.

The CDR3 sequence is CASSPPPSGNTIYF. CDR3 bases: TGTGCCAGCAGTCCGCCTCCCAGTGGAAACACCATATATTTT. This chain links TRBV7-3 with TRBJ1-3; no firm D call. V was cut by 6 bases and J by 3 bases, with 12 bases left in between. Germline V gene sequence: CDR1 SGHTA, CDR2 FQGTGA. The CDR3 loop spans 14 amino acids. Complete variable domain (other parts from reference TRBV7-3 and TRBJ1-3): GAGVSQTPSNKVTEKGKYVELRCDPISGHTALYWYRQSLGQGPEFLIYFQGTGAADDSGLPNDRFFAVRPEGSVSTLKIQRTERGDSAVYLCASSPPPSGNTIYFGEGSWLTVV.

This clone has a single count. This sequence joins TRBV9 and TRBJ2-7; D gene ambiguous. CDR3 length: 13 amino acids. Looked up from germline, CDR1 is SGDLS and CDR2 is YYNGEE. The germline V and J ends were trimmed by 0 bases and 2 bases, with 6 bases remaining between them. The CDR3 nucleotides are TGTGCCAGCAGCGTAGGGCCAACCTACGAGCAGTACTTC. The encoded protein is CASSVGPTYEQYF. Supplemented by reference TRBV9 and TRBJ2-7, the full variable domain reads DSGVTQTPKHLITATGQRVTLRCSPRSGDLSVYWYQQSLDQGLQFLIQYYNGEERAKGNILERFSAQQFPDLHSELNLSSLELGDSALYFCASSVGPTYEQYFGPGTRLTVT.